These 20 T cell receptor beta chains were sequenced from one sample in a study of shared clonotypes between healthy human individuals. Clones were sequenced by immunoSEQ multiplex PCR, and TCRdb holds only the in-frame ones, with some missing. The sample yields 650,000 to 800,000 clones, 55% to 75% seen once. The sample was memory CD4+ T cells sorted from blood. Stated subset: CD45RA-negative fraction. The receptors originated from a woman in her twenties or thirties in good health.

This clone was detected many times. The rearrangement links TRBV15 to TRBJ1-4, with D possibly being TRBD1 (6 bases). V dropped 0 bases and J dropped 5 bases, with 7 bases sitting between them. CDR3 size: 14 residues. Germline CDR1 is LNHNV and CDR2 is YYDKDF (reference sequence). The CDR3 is CATSRDRGNEKLFF. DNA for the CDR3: TGTGCCACCAGCAGAGACAGGGGAAATGAAAAACTGTTTTTT. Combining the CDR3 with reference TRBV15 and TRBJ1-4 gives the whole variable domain DAMVIQNPRYQVTQFGKPVTLSCSQTLNHNVMYWYQQKSSQAPKLLFHYYDKDFNNEADTPDNFQSRRPNTSFCFLDIRSPGLGDTAMYLCATSRDRGNEKLFFGSGTQLSVL.

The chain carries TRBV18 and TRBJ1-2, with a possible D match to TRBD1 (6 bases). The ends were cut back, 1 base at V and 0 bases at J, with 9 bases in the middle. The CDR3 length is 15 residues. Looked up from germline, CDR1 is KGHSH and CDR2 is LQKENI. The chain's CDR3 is CASSPRRGPNYGYTF. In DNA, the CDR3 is TGTGCCAGCTCACCACGACGGGGGCCTAACTATGGCTACACCTTC.

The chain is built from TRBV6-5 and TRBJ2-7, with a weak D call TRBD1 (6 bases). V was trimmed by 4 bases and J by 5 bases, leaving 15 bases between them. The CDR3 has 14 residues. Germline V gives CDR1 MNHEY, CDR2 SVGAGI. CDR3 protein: CASSSPGRGHEQYF. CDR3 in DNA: TGTGCCAGCAGTTCCCCCGGCAGGGGTCACGAGCAGTACTTC.

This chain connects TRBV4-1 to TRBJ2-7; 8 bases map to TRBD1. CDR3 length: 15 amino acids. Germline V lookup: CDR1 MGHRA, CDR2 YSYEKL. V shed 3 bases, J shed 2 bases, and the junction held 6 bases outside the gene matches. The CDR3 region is CASSQGQVATYEQYF. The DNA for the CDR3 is TGCGCCAGCAGCCAGGGACAGGTTGCAACCTACGAGCAGTACTTC.

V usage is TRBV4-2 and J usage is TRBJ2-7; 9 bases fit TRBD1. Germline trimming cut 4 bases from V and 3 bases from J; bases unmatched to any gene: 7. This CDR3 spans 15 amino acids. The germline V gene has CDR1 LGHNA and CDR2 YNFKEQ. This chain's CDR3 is CASSPGQGSDYEQYF. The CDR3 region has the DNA TGTGCCAGCAGCCCGGGACAGGGATCCGACTACGAGCAGTACTTC.

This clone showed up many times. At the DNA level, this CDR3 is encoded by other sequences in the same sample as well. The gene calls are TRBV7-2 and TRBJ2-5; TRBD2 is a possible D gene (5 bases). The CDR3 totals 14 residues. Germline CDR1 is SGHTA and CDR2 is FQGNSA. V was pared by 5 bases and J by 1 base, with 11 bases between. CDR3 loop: CASSPGLLQETQYF. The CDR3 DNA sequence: TGTGCCAGCAGCCCCGGACTCCTCCAAGAGACCCAGTACTTC.

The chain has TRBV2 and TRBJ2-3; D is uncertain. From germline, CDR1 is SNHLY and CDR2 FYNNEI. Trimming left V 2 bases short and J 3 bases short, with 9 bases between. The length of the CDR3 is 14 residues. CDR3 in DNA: TGTGCCAGCAGTGAAATGGCAGGAACAGATACGCAGTATTTT. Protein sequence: CASSEMAGTDTQYF.

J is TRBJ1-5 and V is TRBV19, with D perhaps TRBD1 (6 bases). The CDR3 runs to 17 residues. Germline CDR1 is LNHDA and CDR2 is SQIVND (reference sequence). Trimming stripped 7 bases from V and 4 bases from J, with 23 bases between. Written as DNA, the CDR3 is TGTGCCAGTACCCCAGGACAGAGTTACATTGCGAATCAGCCCCAGCATTTT. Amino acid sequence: CASTPGQSYIANQPQHF.

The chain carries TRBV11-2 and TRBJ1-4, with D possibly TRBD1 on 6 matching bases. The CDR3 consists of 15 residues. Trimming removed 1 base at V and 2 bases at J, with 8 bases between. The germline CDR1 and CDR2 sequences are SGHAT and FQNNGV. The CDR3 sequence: CASSLAGHTNEKLFF. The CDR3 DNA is TGTGCCAGCAGCTTAGCGGGACACACTAATGAAAAACTGTTTTTT.

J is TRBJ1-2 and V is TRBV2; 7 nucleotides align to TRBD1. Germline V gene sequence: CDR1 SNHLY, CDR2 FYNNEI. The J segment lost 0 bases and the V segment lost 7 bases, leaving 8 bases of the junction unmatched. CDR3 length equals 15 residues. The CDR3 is CASTHSRGPNYGYTF. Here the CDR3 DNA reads TGTGCCAGCACTCATTCGAGGGGGCCTAACTATGGCTACACCTTC.

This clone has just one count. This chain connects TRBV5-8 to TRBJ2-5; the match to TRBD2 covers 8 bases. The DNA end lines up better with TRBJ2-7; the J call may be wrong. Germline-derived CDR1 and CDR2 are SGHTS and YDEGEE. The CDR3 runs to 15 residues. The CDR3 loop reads CASSLPGTSFYEQYF. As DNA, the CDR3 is TGTGCCAGCAGCTTGCCAGGGACTAGTTTCTACGAGCAGTACTTC.

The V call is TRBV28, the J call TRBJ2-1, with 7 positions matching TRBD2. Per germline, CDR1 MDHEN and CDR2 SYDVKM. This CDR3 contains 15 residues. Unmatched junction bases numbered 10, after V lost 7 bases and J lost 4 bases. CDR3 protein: CASTQGWGGYNEQFF. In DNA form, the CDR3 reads TGTGCCAGCACTCAGGGTTGGGGGGGATACAATGAGCAGTTCTTC.

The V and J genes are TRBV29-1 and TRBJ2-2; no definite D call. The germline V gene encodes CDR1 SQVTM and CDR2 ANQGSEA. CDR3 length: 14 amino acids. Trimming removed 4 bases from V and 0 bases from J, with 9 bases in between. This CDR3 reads CSVVGQANTGELFF. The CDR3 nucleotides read TGCAGCGTTGTTGGGCAAGCGAACACCGGGGAGCTGTTTTTT.

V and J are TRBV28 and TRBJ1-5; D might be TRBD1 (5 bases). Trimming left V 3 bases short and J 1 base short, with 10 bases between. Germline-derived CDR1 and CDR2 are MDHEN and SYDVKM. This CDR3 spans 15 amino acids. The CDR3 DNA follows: TGTGCCAGCAGTTTCTCCGGGGGAAGCAATCAGCCCCAGCATTTT. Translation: CASSFSGGSNQPQHF.

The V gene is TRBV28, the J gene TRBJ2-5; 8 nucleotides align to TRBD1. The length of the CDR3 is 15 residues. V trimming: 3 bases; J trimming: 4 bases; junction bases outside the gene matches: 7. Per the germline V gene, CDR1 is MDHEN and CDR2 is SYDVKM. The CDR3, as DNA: TGTGCCAGCAGTTTGACAGGGGTTGGAGGAGAGACCCAGTACTTC. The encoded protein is CASSLTGVGGETQYF.

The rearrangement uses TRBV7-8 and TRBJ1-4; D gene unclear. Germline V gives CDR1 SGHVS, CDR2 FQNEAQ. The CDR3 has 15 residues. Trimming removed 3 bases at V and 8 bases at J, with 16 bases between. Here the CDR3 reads CASSFRHAVAEKLFF. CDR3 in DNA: TGTGCCAGCAGCTTTAGACATGCCGTCGCGGAAAAACTGTTTTTT.

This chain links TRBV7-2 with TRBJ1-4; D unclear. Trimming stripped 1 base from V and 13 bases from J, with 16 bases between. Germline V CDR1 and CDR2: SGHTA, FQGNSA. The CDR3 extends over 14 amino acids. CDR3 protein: CASSLVGLVTGLFF. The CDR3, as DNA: TGTGCCAGCAGCTTAGTAGGGCTGGTGACGGGACTGTTTTTT.

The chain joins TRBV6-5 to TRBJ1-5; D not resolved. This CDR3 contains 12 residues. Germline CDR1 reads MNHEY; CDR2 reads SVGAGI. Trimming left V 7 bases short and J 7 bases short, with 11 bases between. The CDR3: CASKTGRQPQHF. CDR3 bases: TGTGCCAGCAAGACTGGACGACAGCCCCAGCATTTT.

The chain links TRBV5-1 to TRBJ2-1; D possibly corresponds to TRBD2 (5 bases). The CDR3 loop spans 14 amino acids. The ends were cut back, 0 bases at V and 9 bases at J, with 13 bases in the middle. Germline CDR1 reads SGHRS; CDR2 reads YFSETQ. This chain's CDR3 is CASSLEAARGEQFF. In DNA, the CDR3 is TGCGCCAGCAGCTTGGAGGCAGCACGGGGTGAGCAGTTCTTC.

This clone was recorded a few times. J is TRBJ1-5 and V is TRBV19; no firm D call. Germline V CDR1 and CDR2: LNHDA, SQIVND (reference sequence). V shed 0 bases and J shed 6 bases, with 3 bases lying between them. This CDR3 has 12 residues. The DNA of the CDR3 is TGTGCCAGTAGTATAGAGGGTCAGCCCCAGCATTTT. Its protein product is CASSIEGQPQHF.